This TCR beta chain was captured in a study of blood T cell repertoires in COVID-19. The repertoire was sequenced with immunoSEQ multiplex PCR; TCRdb's copy has only in-frame clones and lacks some. Among about 320,000 clones, approximately 91% were seen once, and the ten largest hold roughly 3.9%. The length of the CDR3 is 14 residues. Trimming took 10 bases from V and 4 from J; bases not matched to a gene: 7. Germline-derived CDR1 and CDR2 are LNHDA and SQIVND (reference sequence). Sequencing used PBMCs or T cells enriched from blood (not recorded which). V and J are TRBV19 and TRBJ2-3; the match to TRBD2 covers 11 bases. The clonotype originates from a woman in her 30s who had been exposed to COVID-19. In nucleotides, the CDR3 is TGTGCCACTAGCGGGGGGTTTGCTTCAGATACGCAGTATTTT. The encoded protein is CATSGGFASDTQYF.